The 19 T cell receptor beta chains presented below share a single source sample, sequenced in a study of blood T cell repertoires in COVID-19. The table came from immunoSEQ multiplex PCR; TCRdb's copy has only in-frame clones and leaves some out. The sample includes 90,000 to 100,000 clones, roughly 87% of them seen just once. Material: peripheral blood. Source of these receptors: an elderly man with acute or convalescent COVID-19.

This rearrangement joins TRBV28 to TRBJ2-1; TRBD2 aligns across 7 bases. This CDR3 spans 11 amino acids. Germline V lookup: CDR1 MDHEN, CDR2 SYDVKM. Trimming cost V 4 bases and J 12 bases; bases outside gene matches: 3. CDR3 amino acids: CASSSSGGQFF. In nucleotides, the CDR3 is TGTGCCAGCAGTTCATCGGGGGGGCAGTTCTTC.

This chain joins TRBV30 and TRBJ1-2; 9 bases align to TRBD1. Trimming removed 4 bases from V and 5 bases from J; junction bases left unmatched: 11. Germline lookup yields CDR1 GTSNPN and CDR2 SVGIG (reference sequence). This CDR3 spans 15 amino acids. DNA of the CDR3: TGTGCCTGGAAACCTCGGGACAGGGCTCTATATGGCTACACCTTC. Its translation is CAWKPRDRALYGYTF.

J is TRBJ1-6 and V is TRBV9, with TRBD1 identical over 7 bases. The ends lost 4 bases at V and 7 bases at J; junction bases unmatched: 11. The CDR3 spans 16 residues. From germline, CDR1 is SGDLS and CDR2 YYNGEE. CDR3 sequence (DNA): TGTGCCAGCAGCAGGCGAGGACAGGACATCAATTCACCCCTCCACTTT. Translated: CASSRRGQDINSPLHF.

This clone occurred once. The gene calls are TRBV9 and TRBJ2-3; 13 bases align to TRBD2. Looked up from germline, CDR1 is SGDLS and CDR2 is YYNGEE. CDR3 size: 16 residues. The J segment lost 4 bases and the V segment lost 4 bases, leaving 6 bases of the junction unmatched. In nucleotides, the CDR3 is TGTGCCAGCAGCTCACTAGCGGGAGGGATGGCAGATACGCAGTATTTT. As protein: CASSSLAGGMADTQYF. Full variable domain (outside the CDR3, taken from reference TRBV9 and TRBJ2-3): DSGVTQTPKHLITATGQRVTLRCSPRSGDLSVYWYQQSLDQGLQFLIQYYNGEERAKGNILERFSAQQFPDLHSELNLSSLELGDSALYFCASSSLAGGMADTQYFGPGTRLTVL.

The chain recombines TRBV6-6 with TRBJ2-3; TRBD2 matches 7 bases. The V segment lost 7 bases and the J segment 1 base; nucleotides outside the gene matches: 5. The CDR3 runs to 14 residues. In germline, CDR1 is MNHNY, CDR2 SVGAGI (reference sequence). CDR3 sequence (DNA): TGTGCCAGCATTAACGCGGGGGGCACAGATACGCAGTATTTT. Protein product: CASINAGGTDTQYF.

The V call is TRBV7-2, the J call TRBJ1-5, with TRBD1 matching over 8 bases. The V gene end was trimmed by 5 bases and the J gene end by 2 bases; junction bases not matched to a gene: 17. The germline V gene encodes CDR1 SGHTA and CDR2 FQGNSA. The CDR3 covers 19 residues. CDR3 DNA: TGTGCCAGCAGCCCACGGATCGGACAGGGAGACTTTCGCAATCAGCCCCAGCATTTT. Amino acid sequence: CASSPRIGQGDFRNQPQHF.

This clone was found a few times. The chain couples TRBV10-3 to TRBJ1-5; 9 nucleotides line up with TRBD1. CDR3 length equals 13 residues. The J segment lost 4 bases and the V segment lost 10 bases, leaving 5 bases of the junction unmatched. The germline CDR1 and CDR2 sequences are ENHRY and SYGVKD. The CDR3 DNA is TGTGCCACCAGCGGGACAGGGAATCAGCCCCAGCATTTT. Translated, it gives CATSGTGNQPQHF.

CDR3 DNA sequence: TGCGCCAGCAGCCAAGAAGCGGGGAAAACCGGGGAGCTGTTTTTT. Translated: CASSQEAGKTGELFF. V is TRBV4-1 and J is TRBJ2-2, with 7 positions matching TRBD2. The germline CDR1 and CDR2 sequences are MGHRA and YSYEKL. Trimming at V came to 0 bases and at J to 5 bases, leaving 3 bases not matched to a gene. The CDR3 has 15 residues.

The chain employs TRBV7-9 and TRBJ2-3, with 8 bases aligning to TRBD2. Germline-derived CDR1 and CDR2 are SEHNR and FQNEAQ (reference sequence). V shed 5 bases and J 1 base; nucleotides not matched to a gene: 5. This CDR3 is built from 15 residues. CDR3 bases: TGTGCCAGCAGCGAAGCGGGAGTCCGCACAGATACGCAGTATTTT. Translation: CASSEAGVRTDTQYF. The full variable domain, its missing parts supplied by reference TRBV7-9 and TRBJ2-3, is DTGVSQNPRHKITKRGQNVTFRCDPISEHNRLYWYRQTLGQGPEFLTYFQNEAQLEKSRLLSDRFSAERPKGSFSTLEIQRTEQGDSAMYLCASSEAGVRTDTQYFGPGTRLTVL.

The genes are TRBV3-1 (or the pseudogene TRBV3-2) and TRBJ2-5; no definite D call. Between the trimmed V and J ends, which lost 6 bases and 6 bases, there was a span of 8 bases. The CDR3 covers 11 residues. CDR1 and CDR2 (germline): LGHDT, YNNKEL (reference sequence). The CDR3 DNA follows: TGTGCCAGCAGGGGCGAGCAGACCCAGTACTTC. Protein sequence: CASRGEQTQYF.

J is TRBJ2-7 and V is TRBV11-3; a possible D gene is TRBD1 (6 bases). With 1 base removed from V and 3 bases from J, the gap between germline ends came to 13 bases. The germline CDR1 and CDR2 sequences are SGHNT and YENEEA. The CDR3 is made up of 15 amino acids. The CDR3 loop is CASSLGGTSYYEQYF. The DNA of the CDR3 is TGTGCCAGCAGCTTAGGGGGGACATCCTACTACGAGCAGTACTTC. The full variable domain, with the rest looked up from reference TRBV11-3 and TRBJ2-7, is EAGVVQSPRYKIIEKKQPVAFWCNPISGHNTLYWYLQNLGQGPELLIRYENEEAVDDSQLPKDRFSAERLKGVDSTLKIQPAELGDSAVYLCASSLGGTSYYEQYFGPGTRLTVT.

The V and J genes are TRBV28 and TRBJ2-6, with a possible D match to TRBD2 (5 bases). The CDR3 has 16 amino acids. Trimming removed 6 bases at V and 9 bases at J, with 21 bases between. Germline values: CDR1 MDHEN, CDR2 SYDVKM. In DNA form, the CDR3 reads TGTGCCAGCAGGACCCCCCCCGGGATTCCGGGCAACGTCCTGACTTTC. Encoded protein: CASRTPPGIPGNVLTF.

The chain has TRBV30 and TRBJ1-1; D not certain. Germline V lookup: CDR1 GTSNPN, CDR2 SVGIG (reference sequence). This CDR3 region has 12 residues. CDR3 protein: CAHVVMRTEAFF. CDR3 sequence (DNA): TGTGCGCATGTGGTGATGCGAACTGAAGCTTTCTTT. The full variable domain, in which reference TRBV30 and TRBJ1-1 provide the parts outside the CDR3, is SQTIHQWPATLVQPVGSPLSLECTVEGTSNPNLYWYRQAAGRGLQLLFYSVGIGQISSEVPQNLSASRPQDRQFILSSKKLLLSDSGFYLCAHVVMRTEAFFGQGTRLTVV.

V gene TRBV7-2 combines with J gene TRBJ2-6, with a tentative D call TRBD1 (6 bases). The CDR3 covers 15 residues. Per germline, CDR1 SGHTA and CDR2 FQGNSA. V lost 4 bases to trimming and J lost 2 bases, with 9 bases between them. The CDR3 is CASSSSGAGANVLTF. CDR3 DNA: TGTGCCAGCAGCTCCTCAGGGGCTGGGGCCAACGTCCTGACTTTC.

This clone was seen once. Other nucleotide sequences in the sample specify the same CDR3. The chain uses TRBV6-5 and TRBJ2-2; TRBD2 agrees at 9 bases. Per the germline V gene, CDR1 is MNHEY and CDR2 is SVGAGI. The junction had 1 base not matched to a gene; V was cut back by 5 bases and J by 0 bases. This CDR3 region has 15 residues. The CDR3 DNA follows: TGTGCCAGCAGTCGACTAGCGGCGAACACCGGGGAGCTGTTTTTT. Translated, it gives CASSRLAANTGELFF.

CDR3 in DNA: TGTGCCAGCAGCCCCGGGACAGCGTATCAGCCCCAGCATTTT. It yields the protein CASSPGTAYQPQHF. The chain couples TRBV28 to TRBJ1-5; 7 bases line up with TRBD1. The CDR3 totals 14 residues. V lost 6 bases and J lost 5; bases outside the gene matches: 7. Germline loops: CDR1 MDHEN, CDR2 SYDVKM. Variable domain in full (rest from reference TRBV28 and TRBJ1-5): DVKVTQSSRYLVKRTGEKVFLECVQDMDHENMFWYRQDPGLGLRLIYFSYDVKMKEKGDIPEGYSVSREKKERFSLILESASTNQTSMYLCASSPGTAYQPQHFGDGTRLSIL.

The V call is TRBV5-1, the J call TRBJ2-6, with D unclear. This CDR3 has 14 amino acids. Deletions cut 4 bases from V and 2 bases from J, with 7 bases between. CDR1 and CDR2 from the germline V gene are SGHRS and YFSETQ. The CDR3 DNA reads TGCGCCAGCAGCCTTATCGCTGGGGCCAACGTCCTGACTTTC. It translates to CASSLIAGANVLTF.

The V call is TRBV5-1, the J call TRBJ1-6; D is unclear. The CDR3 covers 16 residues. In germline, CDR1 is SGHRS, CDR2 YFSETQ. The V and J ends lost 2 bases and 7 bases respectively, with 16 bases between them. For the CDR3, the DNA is TGCGCCAGCAGCTTAAGCGGAGCCCGCTCAAATTCACCCCTCCACTTT. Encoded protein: CASSLSGARSNSPLHF.

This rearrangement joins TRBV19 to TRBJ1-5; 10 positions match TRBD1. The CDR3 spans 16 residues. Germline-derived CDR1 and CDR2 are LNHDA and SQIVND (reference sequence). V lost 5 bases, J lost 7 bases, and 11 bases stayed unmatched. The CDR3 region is CASSWWDRGGRQPQHF. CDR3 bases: TGTGCCAGTAGTTGGTGGGACAGGGGAGGGCGACAGCCCCAGCATTTT. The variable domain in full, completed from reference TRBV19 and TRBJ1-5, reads DGGITQSPKYLFRKEGQNVTLSCEQNLNHDAMYWYRQDPGQGLRLIYYSQIVNDFQKGDIAEGYSVSREKKESFPLTVTSAQKNPTAFYLCASSWWDRGGRQPQHFGDGTRLSIL.